These 8 T cell receptor beta chains were sequenced from one sample in a study of blood T cell repertoires in COVID-19. Profiled with immunoSEQ multiplex PCR; TCRdb holds only in-frame clones, not every one. The profile shows 75,000 to 95,000 clones, 87% of them singletons. Sample: peripheral blood. The receptors stem from a woman aged 55-70 years with COVID-19, enrolled during active disease.

A few counts support this clone. The V gene is TRBV30, the J gene TRBJ1-2; possibly TRBD1 for D (5 bases). Germline V gene data show CDR1 as GTSNPN and CDR2 as SVGIG (reference sequence). Trimming stripped 8 bases from V and 0 bases from J, with 19 bases between. The length of the CDR3 is 15 residues. CDR3 sequence (DNA): TGTGCCCTCCAAACCGGAGGGGCCACTAACTATGGCTACACCTTC. It is translated as CALQTGGATNYGYTF.

The chain uses TRBV7-9 and TRBJ1-1, with 8 nucleotides matching TRBD1. CDR3 length: 16 residues. CDR1 is SEHNR and CDR2 is FQNEAQ in the germline V gene (reference sequence). V was clipped by 4 bases and J by 1 base; unmatched bases: 8. CDR3 coding DNA: TGTGCCAGCAGCTCCGACAGGGGCCCTGGGAACACTGAAGCTTTCTTT. It specifies CASSSDRGPGNTEAFF.

The chain employs TRBV29-1 and TRBJ1-2; perhaps TRBD1 as D (6 bases). The CDR3 is 13 amino acids. Trimming pared 6 bases from V and 8 bases from J, leaving 19 bases between. Germline V gene lookup returns CDR1 SQVTM and CDR2 ANQGSEA. CDR3 in DNA: TGCAGCGTGACTGGGGGGGCGATGAGAGGCTACACCTTC. It specifies CSVTGGAMRGYTF.

This sequence joins TRBV18 and TRBJ1-4; D is unresolved. With 6 bases removed from V and 0 bases from J, the gap between germline ends came to 5 bases. The V gene's germline CDR1 is KGHSH and CDR2 LQKENI. This CDR3 region has 13 residues. The CDR3 is CASSLATNEKLFF. In nucleotides, the CDR3 is TGTGCCAGCTCCCTTGCAACTAATGAAAAACTGTTTTTT.

V and J are TRBV6-2 or TRBV6-3 and TRBJ2-7; TRBD1 matches 8 bases. Germline lookup yields CDR1 MNHEY and CDR2 SVGEGT. The CDR3 totals 14 residues. Losses at the gene ends were 2 bases for V and 1 base for J; bases not matched to a gene: 1. The DNA for the CDR3 is TGTGCCAGCAGTTACACAGGGGGTTCCTACGAGCAGTACTTC. Translation: CASSYTGGSYEQYF.

This chain connects TRBV6-5 to TRBJ2-5, with 9 positions matching TRBD2. This CDR3 is 16 amino acids long. Trimming at V came to 2 bases and at J to 5 bases, leaving 9 bases not matched to a gene. CDR1 and CDR2 (germline): MNHEY, SVGAGI. CDR3: CASSYGRGLAPETQYF. CDR3 nucleotides: TGTGCCAGCAGTTACGGCAGGGGACTAGCCCCGGAGACCCAGTACTTC.

The V gene is TRBV7-6, the J gene TRBJ2-3, with 9 bases matching TRBD1. CDR1 SGHVS and CDR2 FNYEAQ come from the germline V gene. Trimming at V came to 6 bases and at J to 4 bases, leaving 8 bases not matched to a gene. The CDR3 loop spans 15 amino acids. The CDR3 DNA reads as TGTGCCAGCAGTCCCGGGACAGGGAAAGCAGATACGCAGTATTTT. It codes for CASSPGTGKADTQYF.

The chain joins TRBV27 to TRBJ2-7; D not certain. Germline values: CDR1 MNHEY, CDR2 SMNVEV (reference sequence). This CDR3 spans 13 amino acids. With 4 bases removed from V and 3 bases from J, the gap between germline ends came to 10 bases. The CDR3 protein is CASSSTNLYEQYF. The CDR3 region has the DNA TGTGCCAGCAGTTCCACTAACCTCTACGAGCAGTACTTC.